These 26 T cell receptor beta chains were sequenced from one sample in a study of blood T cell repertoires in COVID-19. Sequencing used immunoSEQ multiplex PCR; TCRdb keeps in-frame clones, though not all of them. The data contain about 250,000 clones, around nine tenths of them singletons. The sample taken for sequencing was peripheral blood. These receptors originate from a woman aged 60 to 75 who had recovered from COVID-19.

The chain is built from TRBV7-2 and TRBJ2-5; 8 nucleotides align to TRBD2. V was clipped by 6 bases and J by 2 bases; unmatched bases: 8. CDR1 and CDR2 (germline): SGHTA, FQGNSA. The CDR3 loop spans 15 amino acids. As DNA, the CDR3 is TGTGCCAGCAGGCGGCTAATAGCGGGGCAAGAGACCCAGTACTTC. As protein: CASRRLIAGQETQYF. The entire variable domain, with the rest obtained from reference TRBV7-2 and TRBJ2-5, is as follows: GAGVSQSPSNKVTEKGKDVELRCDPISGHTALYWYRQSLGQGLEFLIYFQGNSAPDKSGLPSDRFSAERTGGSVSTLTIQRTQQEDSAVYLCASRRLIAGQETQYFGPGTRLLVL.

This chain links TRBV19 with TRBJ2-3; TRBD2 might be the D (5 bases). Per the germline V gene, CDR1 is LNHDA and CDR2 is SQIVND (reference sequence). This CDR3 comprises 13 residues. V was cut by 6 bases and J by 2 bases, with 9 bases left in between. The chain's CDR3 is CASSQEDTDTQYF. The CDR3 nucleotides read TGTGCCAGTAGCCAGGAGGACACAGATACGCAGTATTTT.

The CDR3 DNA reads as TGTGCCAGCACCCCGGGACAGGGATCCTACGAGCAGTACTTC. Its protein is CASTPGQGSYEQYF. The chain is built from TRBV9 and TRBJ2-7; 9 nucleotides align to TRBD1. CDR1 is SGDLS, CDR2 YYNGEE, per germline. The ends lost 6 bases at V and 1 base at J; junction bases unmatched: 5. The CDR3 runs to 14 residues.

The chain couples TRBV11-2 to TRBJ1-2, with 8 bases aligning to TRBD1. This CDR3 contains 17 residues. Germline CDR1 SGHAT, CDR2 FQNNGV. The ends lost 2 bases at V and 1 base at J; junction bases unmatched: 9. The CDR3 nucleotides are TGTGCCAGCAGCTTAAGCCCGGGACAGGCAATTAACTATGGCTACACCTTC. It codes for CASSLSPGQAINYGYTF.

The V call is TRBV19, the J call TRBJ1-5; D perhaps matches TRBD1 (6 bases). The CDR3 covers 13 residues. CDR1 is LNHDA and CDR2 is SQIVND in the germline V gene (reference sequence). V lost 11 bases, J lost 9 bases, and 20 bases lay in between. The CDR3 protein is CAAQRGGQGPQHF. CDR3 DNA: TGTGCCGCACAGCGGGGGGGCCAGGGGCCCCAGCATTTT.

V usage is TRBV4-1 and J usage is TRBJ1-4, with 7 bases fitting TRBD1. Trimming at V came to 4 bases and at J to 0 bases, leaving 5 bases not matched to a gene. The CDR3 has 16 residues. The V gene's germline CDR1 is MGHRA and CDR2 YSYEKL. The CDR3 here is CASSREQGATNEKLFF. CDR3 in DNA: TGCGCCAGCAGCCGCGAGCAGGGGGCAACTAATGAAAAACTGTTTTTT.

This chain links TRBV5-1 with TRBJ2-3; 10 bases align to TRBD2. Looked up from germline, CDR1 is SGHRS and CDR2 is YFSETQ. The CDR3 covers 15 residues. V was pared by 1 base and J by 6 bases, with 5 bases of the junction left unmatched. The CDR3 spells CASSLSLAGEDTQYF. The CDR3 coding sequence is TGCGCCAGCAGCTTGTCCCTAGCGGGGGAGGATACGCAGTATTTT.

The chain joins TRBV5-4 to TRBJ1-2; 8 nucleotides match TRBD1. Germline values: CDR1 SGHNT, CDR2 YYREEE (reference sequence). The length of the CDR3 is 14 residues. With 4 bases clipped from V and 7 bases from J, the junction kept 9 bases outside the gene matches. CDR3 sequence: CASSVSLTGAGYTF. The CDR3 nucleotides read TGTGCCAGCAGCGTATCCCTGACAGGGGCTGGCTACACCTTC. Full variable domain (rest looked up from reference TRBV5-4 and TRBJ1-2): ETGVTQSPTHLIKTRGQQVTLRCSSQSGHNTVSWYQQALGQGPQFIFQYYREEENGRGNFPPRFSGLQFPNYSSELNVNALELDDSALYLCASSVSLTGAGYTFGSGTRLTVV.

The sample holds many counts of this clone. The gene calls are TRBV28 and TRBJ1-1, with 12 bases that match TRBD1. V lost 7 bases, J lost 5 bases, and 11 bases stayed unmatched. CDR3 length: 16 amino acids. CDR1 MDHEN and CDR2 SYDVKM come from the germline V gene. The DNA of the CDR3 is TGTGCCAGCAAGGTCTGGGGACAGGGGGCCGTTACTGAAGCTTTCTTT. Encoded protein: CASKVWGQGAVTEAFF.

The rearrangement links TRBV4-1 to TRBJ1-4; D gene unclear. Germline CDR1 and CDR2: MGHRA and YSYEKL. The CDR3 has 18 residues. Between the trimmed V and J ends, which lost 2 bases and 0 bases, there was a span of 16 bases. CDR3: CASSQLDGADSTNEKLFF. CDR3 bases: TGCGCCAGCAGCCAACTCGACGGAGCCGACTCAACTAATGAAAAACTGTTTTTT.

This clone was seen more than once but under ten times. The gene calls are TRBV2 and TRBJ1-1; 8 bases line up with TRBD1. V shed 4 bases, J shed 7 bases, and the junction held 5 bases outside the gene matches. The CDR3 is made up of 13 amino acids. Germline CDR1 SNHLY, CDR2 FYNNEI. CDR3 amino acids: CASSGQGRNEAFF. The CDR3 bases are TGTGCCAGCAGTGGACAGGGGAGAAATGAAGCTTTCTTT.

The V call is TRBV18, the J call TRBJ2-7; 8 bases align to TRBD1. V was pared by 6 bases and J by 5 bases, with 18 bases of the junction left unmatched. The CDR3 has 17 amino acids. Germline CDR1 reads KGHSH; CDR2 reads LQKENI. The CDR3 protein is CASSSPEDRGLRNEQYF. DNA for the CDR3: TGTGCCAGCTCCTCACCCGAAGACAGGGGACTCCGCAACGAGCAGTACTTC.

The rearrangement joins TRBV6-1 to TRBJ2-7; 11 nucleotides agree with TRBD1. Germline-derived CDR1 and CDR2 are MNHNS and SASEGT. There are 16 residues in the CDR3. J was trimmed by 5 bases and V by 4 bases; bases with no gene match: 10. The CDR3 sequence is CASSVIGDRGMDEQYF. The CDR3 DNA follows: TGTGCCAGCAGTGTGATTGGGGACAGGGGGATGGACGAGCAGTACTTC.

This chain connects TRBV18 to TRBJ1-4; possible D gene TRBD1, 5 bases. This CDR3 has 16 residues. V lost 0 bases, J lost 4 bases, and 12 bases lay in between. CDR1 and CDR2 from the germline V gene are KGHSH and LQKENI. CDR3 in amino acids: CASSPPGGTDNEKLFF. The CDR3 nucleotides are TGTGCCAGCTCACCACCGGGCGGGACGGATAATGAAAAACTGTTTTTT.

The chain recombines TRBV28 with TRBJ1-6, with D tentatively TRBD1 (6 bases). The CDR3 spans 13 residues. Germline V gene lookup returns CDR1 MDHEN and CDR2 SYDVKM. V gave up 7 bases and J gave up 8 bases, with 12 bases separating them. Written as DNA, the CDR3 is TGTGCCAGCATAGGACAGTTGGATTCACCCCTCCACTTT. It is translated as CASIGQLDSPLHF.

This clone was detected once. V is TRBV4-1 and J is TRBJ1-3; D is ambiguous. The V gene's germline CDR1 is MGHRA and CDR2 YSYEKL. V lost 1 base and J 1 base, leaving 11 bases between the germline ends. This CDR3 spans 16 amino acids. For the CDR3, the DNA is TGCGCCAGCAGCCAAGGGCGGATTGGTTCTGGAAACACCATATATTTT. Its translation is CASSQGRIGSGNTIYF.

V usage is TRBV19 and J usage is TRBJ2-3; the match to TRBD1 covers 10 bases. CDR3 length equals 15 residues. Losses at the gene ends were 3 bases for V and 3 bases for J; bases not matched to a gene: 3. CDR1 is LNHDA and CDR2 is SQIVND in the germline V gene (reference sequence). For the CDR3, the DNA is TGTGCCAGTAGTATTGGGACAGGGGTAACAGATACGCAGTATTTT. Encoded protein: CASSIGTGVTDTQYF.

The table lists this clone with a count of one. The chain couples TRBV6-2 or TRBV6-3 to TRBJ2-1, with D possibly matching TRBD1 (7 bases). The germline CDR1 and CDR2 sequences are MNHEY and SVGEGT. The CDR3 sequence is 16 residues long. The V and J ends lost 5 bases and 3 bases respectively, with 17 bases between them. CDR3 amino acids: CASSPSGTAGYNEQFF. The CDR3 bases are TGTGCCAGCAGTCCCTCCGGGACAGCGGGCTACAATGAGCAGTTCTTC.

The chain is built from TRBV7-9 and TRBJ2-3; D uncertain. The germline gives CDR1 SEHNR, CDR2 FQNEAQ (reference sequence). Trimming took 5 bases from V and 3 from J, leaving 9 bases between them. The CDR3 runs 13 residues. CDR3 in amino acids: CASSTYWTDTQYF. CDR3 in DNA: TGTGCCAGCAGCACTTACTGGACAGATACGCAGTATTTT. Filled out from reference TRBV7-9 and TRBJ2-3, the complete variable domain reads DTGVSQNPRHKITKRGQNVTFRCDPISEHNRLYWYRQTLGQGPEFLTYFQNEAQLEKSRLLSDRFSAERPKGSFSTLEIQRTEQGDSAMYLCASSTYWTDTQYFGPGTRLTVL.

The chain has TRBV2 and TRBJ2-3; 11 bases match TRBD1. From germline, CDR1 is SNHLY and CDR2 FYNNEI. CDR3 length: 15 residues. Unmatched junction bases numbered 6, after V lost 6 bases and J lost 4 bases. This CDR3 reads CASRTDRGQADTQYF. The CDR3 DNA reads as TGTGCCAGCAGAACGGACAGGGGGCAGGCAGATACGCAGTATTTT.

The J gene is TRBJ2-5, the V gene TRBV5-1; 8 bases fit TRBD1. CDR1 SGHRS and CDR2 YFSETQ come from the germline V gene. V lost 4 bases, J lost 2 bases, and 4 bases stayed unmatched. The CDR3 extends over 14 amino acids. DNA of the CDR3: TGCGCCAGCAGCACCTGGACAGGGCAAGAGACCCAGTACTTC. Protein: CASSTWTGQETQYF.

Worth noting for this clone: Germline and junction disagree at one end, which may indicate a read error. The CDR3 nucleotides are TGTGCCAGCAGTTTAGAAGGGGCTGGCAATGAGCAGTTCTTC. This gives the protein CASSLEGAGNEQFF. The chain uses TRBV11-1 and TRBJ2-1; D possibly corresponds to TRBD1 (5 bases). From germline, CDR1 is SGHAT and CDR2 FQDESV (reference sequence). The CDR3 sequence is 14 residues long.

The genes are TRBV15 and TRBJ1-2, with a tentative D call TRBD1 (5 bases). CDR3 length: 14 amino acids. The V and J ends lost 5 bases and 3 bases respectively, with 13 bases between them. CDR1 and CDR2 (germline): LNHNV, YYDKDF (reference sequence). The CDR3 reads CATSGGWRDYGYTF. CDR3 nucleotide sequence: TGTGCCACCAGCGGGGGGTGGCGGGACTATGGCTACACCTTC.

This rearrangement joins TRBV6-5 to TRBJ2-2, with D maybe TRBD1 (5 bases). Germline CDR1 MNHEY, CDR2 SVGAGI. Trimming removed 9 bases at V and 6 bases at J, with 20 bases between. The CDR3 is 15 amino acids. This chain's CDR3 is CASQMWGSPPGELFF. The CDR3 nucleotides read TGTGCCAGTCAAATGTGGGGCTCTCCCCCCGGGGAGCTGTTTTTT.

The gene calls are TRBV28 and TRBJ2-5; 7 bases align to TRBD1. From germline, CDR1 is MDHEN and CDR2 SYDVKM. V gave up 10 bases and J gave up 4 bases; unmatched junction bases: 9. This CDR3 is built from 13 residues. The CDR3 DNA follows: TGTGCCACAACTAAACAGGGGCCAGAGACCCAGTACTTC. Translated: CATTKQGPETQYF.

The genes are TRBV6-5 and TRBJ2-1; 7 positions agree with TRBD2. With V trimmed by 3 bases and J by 6 bases, 5 bases remained unmatched. This CDR3 is 14 amino acids long. CDR1 and CDR2 from the germline V gene are MNHEY and SVGAGI. In DNA, the CDR3 is TGTGCCAGCAGTTATAAGCTAGCGGTCAATGAGCAGTTCTTC. Translation: CASSYKLAVNEQFF.